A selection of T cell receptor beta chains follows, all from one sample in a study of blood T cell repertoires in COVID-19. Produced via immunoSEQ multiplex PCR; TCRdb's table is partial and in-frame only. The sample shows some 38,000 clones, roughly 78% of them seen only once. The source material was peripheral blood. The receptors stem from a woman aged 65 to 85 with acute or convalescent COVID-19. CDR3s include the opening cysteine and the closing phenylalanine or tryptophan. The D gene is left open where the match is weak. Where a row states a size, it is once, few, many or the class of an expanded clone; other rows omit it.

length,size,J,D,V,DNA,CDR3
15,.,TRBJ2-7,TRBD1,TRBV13,TGTGCCAGCAGCTCCTTGTCAGGGGGAGTATACGAGCAGTACTTC,CASSSLSGGVYEQYF
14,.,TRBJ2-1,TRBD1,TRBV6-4,TGTGCCAGCAGTGAAGGGGGACAGGGCTATGAGCAGTTCTTC,CASSEGGQGYEQFF
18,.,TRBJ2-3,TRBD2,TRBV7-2,TGTGCCAGCAGCTTTCCCGAGGTAGCGGGGTACATCACAGATACGCAGTATTTT,CASSFPEVAGYITDTQYF
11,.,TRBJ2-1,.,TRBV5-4,TGTGCCAGCATCAGGGGTAATGAGCAGTTCTTC,CASIRGNEQFF
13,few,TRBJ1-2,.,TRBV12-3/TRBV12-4,TGTGCCAGCAGTTTTGCGGGGGCCTATGGCTACACCTTC,CASSFAGAYGYTF
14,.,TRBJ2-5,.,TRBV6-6,TGTGCCAGCAGTTACTCGTTCTCCCCGGAGACCCAGTACTTC,CASSYSFSPETQYF
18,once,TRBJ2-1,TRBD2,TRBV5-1,TGCGCCAGCAGTCCGGGCGGGCTAGCGGGGGGGCCGAGCAATGAGCAGTTCTTC,CASSPGGLAGGPSNEQFF
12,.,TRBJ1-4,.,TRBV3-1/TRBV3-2,TGTGCCAGCAGTCTCCACGGGGATAAACTGTTTTTT,CASSLHGDKLFF
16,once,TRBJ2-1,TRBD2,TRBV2,TGTGCCAGCAGTGAAGCGACTAGCGGGTTCTACAATGAGCAGTTCTTC,CASSEATSGFYNEQFF
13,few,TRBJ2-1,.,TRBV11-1,TGTGCCAGCAGCTTAAGCCTATACAATGAGCAGTTCTTC,CASSLSLYNEQFF
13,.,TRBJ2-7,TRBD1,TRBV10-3,TGTGCCTCCCGGACAGGTGGGGACTACGAGCAGTACTTC,CASRTGGDYEQYF
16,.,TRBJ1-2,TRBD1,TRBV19,TGTGCCAGTAGAGCGTTTGGACAGGTTAATAACTATGGCTACACCTTC,CASRAFGQVNNYGYTF
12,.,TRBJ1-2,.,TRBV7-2,TGTGCCAGCAGCCCGAGGACAACAGGCTACACCTTC,CASSPRTTGYTF